The clone carrying this T cell receptor (beta chain) was counted only a few times. This CDR3 comprises 14 residues. The V gene lost 3 bases and the J gene lost 4 bases, with 14 bases spanning the gap. Germline V gene lookup returns CDR1 SGHNT and CDR2 YYREEE (reference sequence). Amplification of TCR beta CDR3 regions was performed using RNA transcripts as template. A set of HTBI primers served as the primers for a first-round RT-PCR of the TCR CDR3. TCRdb reprocessed the multiplex PCR reads with MiXCR, giving one entry per CDR3 protein. The sample contains 250,000 to 400,000 distinct CDR3 sequences, approximately 14% of which appear only once. The data originate from a study of T cells in Graves' hyperthyroidism and ophthalmopathy.

The chain uses TRBV5-4 and TRBJ2-7, with D possibly TRBD1 on 7 matching bases. The specimen sequenced was blood. The TCR was taken from a woman aged 35 to 49 with Graves' ophthalmopathy. CDR3 DNA: TGTGCCAGCAGCTGGGCAGGGGGGTCTTACGAGCAGTACTTC. It encodes CASSWAGGSYEQYF.